The 25 T cell receptor beta chains listed next were all sequenced from one sample in a study of CD8 T cells in ankylosing spondylitis. The study's findings and limits: Ankylosing spondylitis blood seemed to carry a telltale TCR beta motif made of fewer than 10 highly homologous variants.

Antigens for these TCRs are unknown. TCRdb analysed the 5' RACE reads with MiXCR anew, one entry per CDR3 protein. Of 800,000 to 900,000 distinct CDR3 sequences listed, about an eighth are singletons. Sequencing was performed on blood, either unsorted or a sorted T cell fraction (not recorded which). All receptors derive from a male donor with ankylosing spondylitis.

V usage is TRBV30 and J usage is TRBJ2-1; no clear D. Trimming took off 5 bases at V and 4 bases at J, with 15 bases between the two ends. The germline V gene has CDR1 GTSNPN and CDR2 SVGIG (reference sequence). This CDR3 is built from 14 residues. CDR3 nucleotides: TGTGCCTGGGTCGGGCAGGCCCCTTACAATGAGCAGTTCTTC. Protein product: CAWVGQAPYNEQFF. The full variable domain, rest sourced from reference TRBV30 and TRBJ2-1, is SQTIHQWPATLVQPVGSPLSLECTVEGTSNPNLYWYRQAAGRGLQLLFYSVGIGQISSEVPQNLSASRPQDRQFILSSKKLLLSDSGFYLCAWVGQAPYNEQFFGPGTRLTVL.

In this sample, this clonotype turned up a few times. The chain carries TRBV20-1 and TRBJ2-3; D may be TRBD2 (6 bases). Per germline, CDR1 DFQATT and CDR2 SNEGSKA (reference sequence). V dropped 6 bases and J dropped 8 bases, with 21 bases sitting between them. The CDR3 totals 14 residues. The CDR3, as DNA: TGCAGTGCCATGACTAGATCCTGGCCAGGTACGCAGTATTTT. Protein: CSAMTRSWPGTQYF.

This clonotype was recorded a few times. The J gene is TRBJ2-5, the V gene TRBV14, with 7 nucleotides matching TRBD1. Trimming took 5 bases from V and 4 from J; bases not matched to a gene: 16. Germline V lookup: CDR1 SGHDN, CDR2 FVKESK. The length of the CDR3 is 17 residues. CDR3 loop: CASSTRPNRGMGETQYF. CDR3 nucleotide sequence: TGTGCCAGCAGCACTCGGCCAAACAGGGGAATGGGAGAGACCCAGTACTTC.

The chain joins TRBV5-1 to TRBJ2-7, with D tentatively TRBD1 (6 bases). The V gene's germline CDR1 is SGHRS and CDR2 YFSETQ. There are 15 residues in the CDR3. Trimming pared 4 bases from V and 3 bases from J, leaving 17 bases between. The CDR3 sequence: CASSPPDRILYEQYF. The CDR3 DNA follows: TGCGCCAGCAGCCCACCCGACAGGATCCTCTACGAGCAGTACTTC.

This clonotype was seen only once. The chain has TRBV24-1 and TRBJ1-1, with unresolved D. Trimming shortened V by 5 bases and J by 3 bases, and 6 bases separated the two germline ends. Germline CDR1 and CDR2: KGHDR and SFDVKD. CDR3 size: 12 residues. CDR3 in DNA: TGTGCCACCAGTGGGCAGGACACTGAAGCTTTCTTT. As protein: CATSGQDTEAFF.

Many counts were recorded for this clonotype. The chain recombines TRBV7-2 with TRBJ2-1; possibly TRBD1 for D (6 bases). Trimming removed 4 bases from V and 5 bases from J, with 15 bases in between. This CDR3 is 15 amino acids long. Looked up from germline, CDR1 is SGHTA and CDR2 is FQGNSA. CDR3 DNA: TGTGCCAGCAGCTCCGGACAGCCCGGCGACAATGAGCAGTTCTTC. This sequence encodes CASSSGQPGDNEQFF. The variable domain in full, completed from reference TRBV7-2 and TRBJ2-1, reads GAGVSQSPSNKVTEKGKDVELRCDPISGHTALYWYRQSLGQGLEFLIYFQGNSAPDKSGLPSDRFSAERTGGSVSTLTIQRTQQEDSAVYLCASSSGQPGDNEQFFGPGTRLTVL.

The chain is built from TRBV10-3 and TRBJ2-1; TRBD2 matches 11 bases. This CDR3 comprises 15 residues. Germline assignment: CDR1 ENHRY and CDR2 SYGVKD. The V gene end was trimmed by 5 bases and the J gene end by 10 bases; junction bases not matched to a gene: 10. CDR3 sequence (DNA): TGTGCCATCAGTCCGGGACTAGCGGCTTTGGGGGAGCAGTTCTTC. Translation gives CAISPGLAALGEQFF.

V usage is TRBV5-1 and J usage is TRBJ1-1, with 7 bases lining up with TRBD1. Trimming at V came to 6 bases and at J to 5 bases, leaving 10 bases not matched to a gene. The germline CDR1 and CDR2 sequences are SGHRS and YFSETQ. This CDR3 is 14 amino acids long. The CDR3 DNA reads TGCGCCAGCACCACACAGGGGAAGTTGACTGAAGCTTTCTTT. Protein product: CASTTQGKLTEAFF.

CDR3 DNA: TGCGCCAGCAGCTTGGAATTGGGCAGCATCGGAGAGCAGTACTTC. This sequence encodes CASSLELGSIGEQYF. This chain links TRBV5-1 with TRBJ2-7; D is unresolved. V lost 0 bases to trimming and J lost 7 bases, with 17 bases between them. Germline CDR1 reads SGHRS; CDR2 reads YFSETQ. The CDR3 is 15 residues long.

The chain employs TRBV18 and TRBJ2-1; D is possibly TRBD2 (5 bases). CDR1 is KGHSH, CDR2 LQKENI, per germline. V lost 3 bases, J lost 9 bases, and 21 bases lay in between. The CDR3 extends over 16 amino acids. The CDR3 nucleotides read TGTGCCAGCTCACCCAGCCGAGGGAGTGCGAGTGGTGAGCAGTTCTTC. Its translation is CASSPSRGSASGEQFF.

The chain combines TRBV4-3 with TRBJ2-1; no clear D gene. The CDR3 extends over 12 amino acids. Germline V gene lookup returns CDR1 LGHNA and CDR2 YSLEER. Trimming shortened V by 5 bases and J by 9 bases, and 11 bases separated the two germline ends. The CDR3 loop is CASSSEEIEQFF. The DNA of the CDR3 is TGCGCCAGCAGCTCCGAGGAAATTGAGCAGTTCTTC.

This clonotype was recorded a few times. V usage is TRBV5-5 and J usage is TRBJ1-2; D remains unclear. CDR3 length: 15 residues. Germline V gene data show CDR1 as SGHKS and CDR2 as YYEKEE (reference sequence). Trimming cost V 0 bases and J 3 bases, with 12 bases left between them. The CDR3 protein is CASSLGPTTDYGYTF. In nucleotides, the CDR3 is TGTGCCAGCAGCTTGGGGCCCACGACTGACTATGGCTACACCTTC. The full variable domain, completed using reference TRBV5-5 and TRBJ1-2, is DAGVTQSPTHLIKTRGQQVTLRCSPISGHKSVSWYQQVLGQGPQFIFQYYEKEERGRGNFPDRFSARQFPNYSSELNVNALLLGDSALYLCASSLGPTTDYGYTFGSGTRLTVV.

Only a few counts were recorded for this clonotype. The chain combines TRBV7-2 with TRBJ1-1, with D uncertain. The ends were cut back, 0 bases at V and 4 bases at J, with 12 bases in the middle. The germline CDR1 and CDR2 sequences are SGHTA and FQGNSA. The CDR3 consists of 15 residues. In DNA, the CDR3 is TGTGCCAGCAGCTTAGCACCAGGCCGGGCCACTGAAGCTTTCTTT. Protein sequence: CASSLAPGRATEAFF.

This rearrangement joins TRBV20-1 to TRBJ2-7, with TRBD2 matching over 15 bases. This CDR3 contains 16 residues. V was clipped by 7 bases and J by 6 bases; unmatched bases: 13. Germline V CDR1 and CDR2: DFQATT, SNEGSKA (reference sequence). This CDR3 reads CSVTGTSGGLGGEQYF. DNA for the CDR3: TGCAGTGTTACTGGGACTAGCGGGGGGCTCGGGGGCGAGCAGTACTTC.

V and J are TRBV25-1 and TRBJ2-7; 7 bases agree with TRBD1. CDR1 is MGHDK, CDR2 SYGVNS, per germline. CDR3 size: 14 residues. V lost 5 bases, J lost 3 bases, and 7 bases stayed unmatched. CDR3 amino acids: CASSRGGTDYEQYF. CDR3 DNA: TGTGCCAGCAGTCGCGGTGGGACAGACTACGAGCAGTACTTC.

This clonotype has only a few counts. The genes are TRBV28 and TRBJ2-4; no firm D call. In germline, CDR1 is MDHEN, CDR2 SYDVKM. There are 14 residues in the CDR3. The V end was cut by 6 bases, the J end by 3 bases, with 12 bases between. CDR3 sequence: CASSQPMSKNIQYF. CDR3 nucleotides: TGTGCCAGCAGCCAGCCGATGAGCAAAAACATTCAGTACTTC.

The rearrangement links TRBV20-1 to TRBJ2-7; 10 nucleotides align to TRBD2. The V segment lost 0 bases and the J segment 0 bases; nucleotides outside the gene matches: 11. The CDR3 has 18 amino acids. CDR1 and CDR2 from the germline V gene are DFQATT and SNEGSKA (reference sequence). CDR3 region: CSARDPRLAGVSSYEQYF. CDR3 DNA: TGCAGTGCTAGAGATCCTAGGCTAGCGGGGGTAAGCTCCTACGAGCAGTACTTC.

The V and J genes are TRBV7-9 and TRBJ2-3; TRBD2 matches 8 bases. V dropped 6 bases and J dropped 4; count of bases not matched to a gene: 6. The CDR3 loop spans 14 amino acids. Germline V gives CDR1 SEHNR, CDR2 FQNEAQ (reference sequence). The CDR3 nucleotides are TGTGCCAGCAGGGTTAGCGGGGAAGCAGATACGCAGTATTTT. Amino acids: CASRVSGEADTQYF.

This clonotype showed up just a few times. The chain joins TRBV20-1 to TRBJ2-1, with a weak D call TRBD2 (5 bases). Germline V CDR1 and CDR2: DFQATT, SNEGSKA (reference sequence). The ends were cut back, 1 base at V and 10 bases at J, with 23 bases in the middle. The CDR3 totals 16 residues. The CDR3 region is CSARAPGWFTKREQFF. The CDR3 region has the DNA TGCAGTGCTAGAGCCCCGGGGTGGTTCACCAAAAGGGAGCAGTTCTTC.

This clonotype was picked up a small number of times. The chain recombines TRBV20-1 with TRBJ1-4, with D unclear. The CDR3 is 13 amino acids. The V gene lost 0 bases and the J gene lost 8 bases, with 10 bases spanning the gap. The germline V gene has CDR1 DFQATT and CDR2 SNEGSKA (reference sequence). The CDR3 DNA is TGCAGTGCTAGAGAGGGTAACGGGGAAAAACTGTTTTTT. It encodes CSAREGNGEKLFF.

This clonotype was seen more than once but under ten times. The chain joins TRBV7-3 to TRBJ2-7; D is ambiguous. The ends were cut back, 7 bases at V and 3 bases at J, with 16 bases in the middle. Looked up from germline, CDR1 is SGHTA and CDR2 is FQGTGA. The CDR3 consists of 14 residues. The CDR3 DNA is TGTGCCAGCATCCCAAGAGTCCGTTTCTACGAGCAGTACTTC. Encoded protein: CASIPRVRFYEQYF.

This clonotype was counted only a few times. The chain employs TRBV5-1 and TRBJ2-3, with 11 bases that match TRBD2. CDR3 length equals 18 residues. In germline, CDR1 is SGHRS, CDR2 YFSETQ. The J segment lost 0 bases and the V segment lost 2 bases, leaving 8 bases of the junction unmatched. As DNA, the CDR3 is TGCGCCAGCAGCTTCCTAGCGGGGGGCCCTCCCAGCACAGATACGCAGTATTTT. Protein product: CASSFLAGGPPSTDTQYF. The entire variable domain, with the rest obtained from reference TRBV5-1 and TRBJ2-3, is as follows: KAGVTQTPRYLIKTRGQQVTLSCSPISGHRSVSWYQQTPGQGLQFLFEYFSETQRNKGNFPGRFSGRQFSNSRSEMNVSTLELGDSALYLCASSFLAGGPPSTDTQYFGPGTRLTVL.

In its sample, this clonotype was seen a few times. V and J are TRBV5-1 and TRBJ1-2; D gene unclear. V dropped 0 bases and J dropped 4 bases, with 10 bases sitting between them. CDR1 is SGHRS, CDR2 YFSETQ, per germline. This CDR3 comprises 14 residues. The CDR3 here is CASSLGSTAYGYTF. The CDR3 DNA reads as TGCGCCAGCAGCTTGGGTTCGACGGCCTATGGCTACACCTTC.

The sample holds a few counts of this clonotype. The chain links TRBV5-1 to TRBJ2-7; D might be TRBD1 (6 bases). CDR1 is SGHRS, CDR2 YFSETQ, per germline. The germline V and J ends were trimmed by 0 bases and 6 bases, with 13 bases remaining between them. CDR3 length: 14 amino acids. In nucleotides, the CDR3 is TGCGCCAGCAGCTTGGGACAGGCGTTGGGCGAGCAGTACTTC. Translation: CASSLGQALGEQYF.

The CDR3 bases are TGCAGTGCTAGCGAACCCCGGGACTACTCCTACGAGCAGTACTTC. Translated, it gives CSASEPRDYSYEQYF. The rearrangement joins TRBV20-1 to TRBJ2-7; 7 bases agree with TRBD2. This CDR3 has 15 residues. V lost 3 bases to trimming and J lost 0 bases; unmatched junction nucleotides: 8. Looked up from germline, CDR1 is DFQATT and CDR2 is SNEGSKA (reference sequence).